This T cell receptor (beta chain) was sequenced in a study of blood T cell repertoires in COVID-19 (dated by TCRdb to the early 2020s). The study in broad terms: Samples from collaborators originated in the United States, Italy and Spain and spanned both the acute and convalescent phases of COVID-19. The samples were drawn from the first 160 participants of the ongoing ImmuneRACE study and from some 1,300 subjects provided by 6 global collaborators. Where available, HLA class I and class II types were obtained from metadata supplied by the sample provider rather than from assay-based typing. The dataset comprised deeply sampled blood TCRbeta repertoires from subjects exposed to, actively infected with, or recovered from COVID-19. The material from the prospective study consisted of cDNA or gDNA derived from T cells, B-cell-depleted T cells, or PBMCs. Nearly every sample came with metadata listing a de-identified subject ID, COVID-19 status, age in years and sex. The repertoires were released in a freely available public database intended as a resource for research on the immune response to SARS-CoV-2. Here is what the overall study found, with its caveats: Clinical and demographic metadata were provided uncurated, with the amount varying by source and participant.

In Seattle, one collaborating source enrolled patients while the infection was active and tracked those patients longitudinally over the course of disease. Each collaborating institution followed its own protocols to collect whole blood in K2EDTA tubes. Collaborator samples were shipped for TCRbeta analysis as frozen whole blood, isolated PBMCs, or DNA extracted from either sample type. TCRbeta CDR3 regions were amplified from genomic DNA by means of the immunoSEQ Assay, a bias-controlled multiplex PCR. In the source study's methods: The number of nucleated cells in each sample was estimated by amplification of reference gene primers within the assay. To quantify the absolute abundance of each unique TCRbeta CDR3 rearrangement, sequence reads were collapsed and filtered. For each sample, productive Simpson clonality was calculated by taking the square root of Simpson's diversity index across productive rearrangements. TCRdb provides this immuneACCESS table in a form limited to in-frame rearrangements. Some clones are lacking; in checked studies, under half of them reflect an unresolved V gene, and why the rest are absent is not known. That table supplies the V and J calls and clone size; D and trimming were determined from the DNA. The table for this sample lists 150,000 or so clones; 85% to 90% of them were counted only once. Roughly 0.57% of the sample lies in the top ten.

Comments on this clone: The clone's antigen remains unknown. No quality values exist for individual bases; no much larger clone is one base distant.

In the germline V gene (reference sequence), CDR1 corresponds to PRHDT and CDR2 to FYEKMQ. Including the terminal cysteine and phenylalanine, the CDR3 comprises 16 residues. The DNA shown is the 48-base CDR3, in frame from base 1. V lost 2 bases and J lost 0 bases; the stretch between them is 10 bases long. What was sequenced was peripheral blood. This sequence uses TRBV13 and TRBJ1-4; the D segment cannot be called with confidence. The receptor comes from a man in his sixties with COVID-19, enrolled during active disease. The sequenced DNA: TGTGCCAGCAGCTTATTTTCGGGATCAACTAATGAAAAACTGTTTTTT. Its protein is CASSLFSGSTNEKLFF.